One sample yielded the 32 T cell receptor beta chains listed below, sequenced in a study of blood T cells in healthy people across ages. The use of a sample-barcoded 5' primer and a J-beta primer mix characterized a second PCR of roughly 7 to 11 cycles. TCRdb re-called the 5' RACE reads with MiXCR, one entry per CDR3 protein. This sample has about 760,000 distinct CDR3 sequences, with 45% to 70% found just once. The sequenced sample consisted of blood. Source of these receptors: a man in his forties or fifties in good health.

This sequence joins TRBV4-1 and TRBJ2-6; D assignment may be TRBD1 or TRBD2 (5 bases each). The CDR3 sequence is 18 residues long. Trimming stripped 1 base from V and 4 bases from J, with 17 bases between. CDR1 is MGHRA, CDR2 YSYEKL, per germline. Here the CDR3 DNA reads TGCGCCAGCAGCCAAGTGGGAGACAGCACTCTGGGGGCCAACGTCCTGACTTTC. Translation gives CASSQVGDSTLGANVLTF.

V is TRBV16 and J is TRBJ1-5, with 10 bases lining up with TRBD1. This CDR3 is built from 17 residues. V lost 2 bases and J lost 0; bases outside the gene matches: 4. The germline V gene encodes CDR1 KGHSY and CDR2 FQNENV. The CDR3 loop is CASSQGTGDFSNQPQHF. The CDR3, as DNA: TGTGCCAGCAGCCAAGGGACAGGGGATTTTAGCAATCAGCCCCAGCATTTT.

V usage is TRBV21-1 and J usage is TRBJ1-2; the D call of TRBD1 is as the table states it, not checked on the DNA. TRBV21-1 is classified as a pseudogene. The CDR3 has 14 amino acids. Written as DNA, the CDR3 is TGTGCCAGCACAGGGGACCTAGCTAACTATGGCTACACCTTC. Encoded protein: CASTGDLANYGYTF.

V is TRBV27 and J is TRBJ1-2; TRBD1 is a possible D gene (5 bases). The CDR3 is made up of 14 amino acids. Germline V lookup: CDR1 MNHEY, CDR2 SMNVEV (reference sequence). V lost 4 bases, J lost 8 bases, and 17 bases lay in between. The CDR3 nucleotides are TGTGCCAGCAGTTCCCCCGGGGCGAAAGCGGGCTACACCTTC. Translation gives CASSSPGAKAGYTF.

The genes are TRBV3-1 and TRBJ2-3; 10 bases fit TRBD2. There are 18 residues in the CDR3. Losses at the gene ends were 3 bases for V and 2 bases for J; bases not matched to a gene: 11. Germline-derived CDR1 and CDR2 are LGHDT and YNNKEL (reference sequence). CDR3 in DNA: TGTGCCAGCAGCCAGACCCTTATAGCGGGGGGCTTCACAGATACGCAGTATTTT. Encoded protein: CASSQTLIAGGFTDTQYF.

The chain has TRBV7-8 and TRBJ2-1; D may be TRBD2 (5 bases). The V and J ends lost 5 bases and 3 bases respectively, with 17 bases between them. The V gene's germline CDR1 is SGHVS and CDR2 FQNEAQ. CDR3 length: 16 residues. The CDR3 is CASSRPSTGNYNEQFF. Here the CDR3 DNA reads TGTGCCAGCAGCCGCCCGTCGACGGGGAACTACAATGAGCAGTTCTTC.

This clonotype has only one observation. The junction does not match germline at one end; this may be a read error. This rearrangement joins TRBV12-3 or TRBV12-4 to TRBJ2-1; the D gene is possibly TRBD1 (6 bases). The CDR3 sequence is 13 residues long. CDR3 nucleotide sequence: TGTGCCAACAGTCTCCGACAGGCCGAACAGCAGTTCTTC. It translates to CANSLRQAEQQFF.

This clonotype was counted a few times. The CDR3 reads CSAGLASSRETQYF. CDR3 coding DNA: TGCAGTGCTGGACTGGCCTCGTCGCGAGAGACCCAGTACTTC. This rearrangement joins TRBV20-1 to TRBJ2-5; D might be TRBD2 (5 bases). CDR3 length: 14 residues. In germline, CDR1 is DFQATT, CDR2 SNEGSKA (reference sequence). The V end was cut by 5 bases, the J end by 4 bases, with 17 bases between.

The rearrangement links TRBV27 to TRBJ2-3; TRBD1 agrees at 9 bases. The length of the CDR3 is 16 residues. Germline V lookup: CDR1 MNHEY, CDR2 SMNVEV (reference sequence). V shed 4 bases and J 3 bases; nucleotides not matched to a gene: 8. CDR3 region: CASSSPTGGSTDTQYF. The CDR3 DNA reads TGTGCCAGCAGTTCACCAACAGGGGGCTCGACAGATACGCAGTATTTT.

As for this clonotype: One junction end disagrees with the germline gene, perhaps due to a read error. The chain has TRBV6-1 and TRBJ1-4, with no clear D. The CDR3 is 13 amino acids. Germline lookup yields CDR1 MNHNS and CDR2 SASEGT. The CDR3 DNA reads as TGTGCCGGCAGTGCGACCAGCAATGAAAAACTGTTTTTT. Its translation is CAGSATSNEKLFF.

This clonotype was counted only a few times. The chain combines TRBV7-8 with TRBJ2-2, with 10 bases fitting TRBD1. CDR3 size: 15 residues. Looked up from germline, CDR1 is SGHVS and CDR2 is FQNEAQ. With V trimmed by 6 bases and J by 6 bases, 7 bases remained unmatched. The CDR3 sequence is CASSSTGTGAGELFF. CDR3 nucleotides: TGTGCCAGCAGTTCCACCGGGACAGGGGCCGGGGAGCTGTTTTTT.

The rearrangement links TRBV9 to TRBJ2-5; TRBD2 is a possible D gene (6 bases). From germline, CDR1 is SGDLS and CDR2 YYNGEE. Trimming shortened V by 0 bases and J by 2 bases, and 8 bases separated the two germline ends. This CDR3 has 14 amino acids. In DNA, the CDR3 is TGTGCCAGCAGCGTAGTAGGGAGGCAAGAGACCCAGTACTTC. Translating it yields CASSVVGRQETQYF.

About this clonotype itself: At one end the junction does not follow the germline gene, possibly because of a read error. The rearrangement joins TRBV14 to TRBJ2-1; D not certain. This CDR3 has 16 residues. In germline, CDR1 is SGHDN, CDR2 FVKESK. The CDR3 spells CASRQGPGRSYNEQFF. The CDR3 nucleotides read TGTGCCAGCAGGCAAGGGCCAGGACGAAGCTACAATGAGCAGTTCTTC.

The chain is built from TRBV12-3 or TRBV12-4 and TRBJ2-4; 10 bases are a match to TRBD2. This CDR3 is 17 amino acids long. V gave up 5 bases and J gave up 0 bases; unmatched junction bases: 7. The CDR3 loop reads CASSTGLAELAKNIQYF. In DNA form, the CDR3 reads TGTGCCAGCAGTACAGGACTAGCGGAACTAGCCAAAAACATTCAGTACTTC.

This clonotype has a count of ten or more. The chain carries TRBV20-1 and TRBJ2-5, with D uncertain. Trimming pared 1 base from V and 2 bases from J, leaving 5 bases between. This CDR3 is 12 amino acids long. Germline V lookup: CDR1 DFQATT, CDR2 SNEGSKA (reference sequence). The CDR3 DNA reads TGCAGTGCTAGAGTAGGTCAAGAGACCCAGTACTTC. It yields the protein CSARVGQETQYF.

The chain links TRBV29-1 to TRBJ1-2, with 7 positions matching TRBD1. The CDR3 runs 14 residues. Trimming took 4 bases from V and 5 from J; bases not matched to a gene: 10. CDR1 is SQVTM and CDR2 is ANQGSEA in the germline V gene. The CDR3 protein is CSVADTGARYGYTF. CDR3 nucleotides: TGCAGCGTTGCAGACACAGGGGCCCGGTATGGCTACACCTTC.

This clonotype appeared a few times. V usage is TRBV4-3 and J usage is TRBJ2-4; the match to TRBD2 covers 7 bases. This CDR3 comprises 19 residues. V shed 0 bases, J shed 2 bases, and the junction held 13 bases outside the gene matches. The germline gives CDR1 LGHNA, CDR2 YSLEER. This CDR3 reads CASSQEVPSGRGTKNIQYF. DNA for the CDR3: TGCGCCAGCAGCCAAGAAGTCCCCAGCGGGCGGGGGACCAAAAACATTCAGTACTTC.

The CDR3 coding sequence is TGTGCCAGCACGGGACGGCGAAGCTCCTACGAGCAGTACTTC. The encoded protein is CASTGRRSSYEQYF. The J gene is TRBJ2-7, the V gene TRBV6-1; the D call may be TRBD1 or TRBD2 (5 bases each). In germline, CDR1 is MNHNS, CDR2 SASEGT. V lost 7 bases, J lost 0 bases, and 13 bases lay in between. This CDR3 is built from 14 residues.

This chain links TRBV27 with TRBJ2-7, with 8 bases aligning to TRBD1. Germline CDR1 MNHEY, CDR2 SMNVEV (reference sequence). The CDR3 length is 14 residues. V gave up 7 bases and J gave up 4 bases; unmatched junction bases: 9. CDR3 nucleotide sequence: TGTGCCAGCAAAAAGACAGGGGCGTCGTACGAGCAGTACTTC. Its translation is CASKKTGASYEQYF.

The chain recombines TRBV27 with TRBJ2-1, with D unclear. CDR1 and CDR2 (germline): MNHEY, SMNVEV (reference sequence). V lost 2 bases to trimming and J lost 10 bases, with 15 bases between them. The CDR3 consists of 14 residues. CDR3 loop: CASSLGQVVGEQFF. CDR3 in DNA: TGTGCCAGCAGTTTAGGCCAGGTGGTGGGCGAGCAGTTCTTC.

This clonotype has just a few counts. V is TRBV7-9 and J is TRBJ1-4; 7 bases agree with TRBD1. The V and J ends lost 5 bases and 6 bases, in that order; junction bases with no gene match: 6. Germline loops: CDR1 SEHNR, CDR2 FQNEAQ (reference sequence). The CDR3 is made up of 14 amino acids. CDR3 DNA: TGTGCCAGCAGCGAGACAGGGTTTGATGAAAAACTGTTTTTT. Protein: CASSETGFDEKLFF.

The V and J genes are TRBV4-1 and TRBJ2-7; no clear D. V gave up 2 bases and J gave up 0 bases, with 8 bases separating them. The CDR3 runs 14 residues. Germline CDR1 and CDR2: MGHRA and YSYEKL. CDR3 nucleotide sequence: TGCGCCAGCAGCCAAATTGCATCCTCCTACGAGCAGTACTTC. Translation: CASSQIASSYEQYF.

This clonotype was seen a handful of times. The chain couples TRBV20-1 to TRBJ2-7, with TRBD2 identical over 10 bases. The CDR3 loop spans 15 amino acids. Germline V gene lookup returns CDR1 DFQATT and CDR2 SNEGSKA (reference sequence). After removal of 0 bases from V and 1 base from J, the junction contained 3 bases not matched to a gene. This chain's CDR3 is CSARDPSGGSYEQYF. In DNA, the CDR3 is TGCAGTGCTAGAGATCCTAGCGGGGGATCCTACGAGCAGTACTTC.

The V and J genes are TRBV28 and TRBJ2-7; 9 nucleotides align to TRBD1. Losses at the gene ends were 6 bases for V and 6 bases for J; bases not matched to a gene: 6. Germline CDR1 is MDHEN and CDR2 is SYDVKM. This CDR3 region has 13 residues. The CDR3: CASRYRGQSEQYF. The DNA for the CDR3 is TGTGCCAGCAGATACAGGGGGCAAAGCGAGCAGTACTTC.

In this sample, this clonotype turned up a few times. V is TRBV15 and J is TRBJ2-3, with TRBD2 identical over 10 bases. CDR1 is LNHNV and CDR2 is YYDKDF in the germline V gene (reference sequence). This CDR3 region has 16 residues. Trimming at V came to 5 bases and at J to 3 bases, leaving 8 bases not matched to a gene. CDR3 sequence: CATSGASGGQTDTQYF. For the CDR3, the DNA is TGTGCCACCAGCGGAGCTAGCGGGGGCCAGACAGATACGCAGTATTTT.

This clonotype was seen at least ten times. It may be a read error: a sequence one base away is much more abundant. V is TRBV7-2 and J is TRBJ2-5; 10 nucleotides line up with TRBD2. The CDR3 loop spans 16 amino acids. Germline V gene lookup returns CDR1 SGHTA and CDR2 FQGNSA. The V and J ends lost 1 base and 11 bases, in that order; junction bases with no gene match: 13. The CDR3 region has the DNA TGTGCCAGCAGCTTAGAGGCGGCTAGCGGGAGTAGGGAGCAGTACTTC. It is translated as CASSLEAASGSREQYF.

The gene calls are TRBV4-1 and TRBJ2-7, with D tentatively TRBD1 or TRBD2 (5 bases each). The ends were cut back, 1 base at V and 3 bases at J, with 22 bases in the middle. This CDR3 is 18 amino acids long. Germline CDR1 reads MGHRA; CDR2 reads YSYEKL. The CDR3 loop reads CASSQVVPQGPTNYEQYF. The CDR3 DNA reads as TGCGCCAGCAGCCAAGTTGTCCCCCAGGGACCGACGAACTACGAGCAGTACTTC.

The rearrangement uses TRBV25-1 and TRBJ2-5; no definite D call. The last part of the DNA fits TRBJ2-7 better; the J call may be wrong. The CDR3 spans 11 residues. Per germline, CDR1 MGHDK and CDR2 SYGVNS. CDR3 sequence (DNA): TGTGCCAGCAGTAGGATCGACGAGCAGTACTTC. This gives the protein CASSRIDEQYF.

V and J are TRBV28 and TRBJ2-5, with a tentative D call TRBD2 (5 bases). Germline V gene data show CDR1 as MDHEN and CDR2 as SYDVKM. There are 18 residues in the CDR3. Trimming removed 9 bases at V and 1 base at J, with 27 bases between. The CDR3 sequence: CASGLRPFLDSLQETQYF. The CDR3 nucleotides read TGTGCCAGTGGCTTAAGACCCTTCCTGGACTCGCTCCAAGAGACCCAGTACTTC.

The CDR3, as DNA: TGCGCCAGCAGCAGACAGGGGGAGGGGAACACCGGGGAGCTGTTTTTT. Translated, it gives CASSRQGEGNTGELFF. The chain recombines TRBV5-1 with TRBJ2-2, with 9 bases lining up with TRBD1. V was pared by 4 bases and J by 1 base, with 5 bases of the junction left unmatched. Germline CDR1 and CDR2: SGHRS and YFSETQ. The CDR3 has 16 amino acids.

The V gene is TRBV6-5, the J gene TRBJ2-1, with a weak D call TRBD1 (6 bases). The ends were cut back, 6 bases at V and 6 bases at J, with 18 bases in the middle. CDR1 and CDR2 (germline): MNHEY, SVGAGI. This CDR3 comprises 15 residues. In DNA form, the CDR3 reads TGTGCCAGCAGCCGACAGGCCATGGAACCCAATGAGCAGTTCTTC. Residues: CASSRQAMEPNEQFF.

CDR3 DNA: TGTGCCAGCAGTTTTACAGGGGATGGGTCCTACGAGCAGTACTTC. It specifies CASSFTGDGSYEQYF. This chain joins TRBV12-3 or TRBV12-4 and TRBJ2-7, with 7 bases matching TRBD1. The ends lost 3 bases at V and 1 base at J; junction bases unmatched: 6. The CDR3 has 15 residues.